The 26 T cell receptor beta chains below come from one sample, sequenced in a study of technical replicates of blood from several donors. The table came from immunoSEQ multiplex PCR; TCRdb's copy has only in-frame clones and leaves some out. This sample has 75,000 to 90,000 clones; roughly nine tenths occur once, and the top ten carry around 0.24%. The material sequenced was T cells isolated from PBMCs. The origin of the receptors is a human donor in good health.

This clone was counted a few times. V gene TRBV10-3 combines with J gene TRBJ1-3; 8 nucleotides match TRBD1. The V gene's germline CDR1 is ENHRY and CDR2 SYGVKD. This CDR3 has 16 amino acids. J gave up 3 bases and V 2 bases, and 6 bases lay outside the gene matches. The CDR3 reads CAISEARQGLGNTIYF. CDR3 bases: TGTGCCATCAGTGAGGCTAGACAGGGGCTTGGAAACACCATATATTTT.

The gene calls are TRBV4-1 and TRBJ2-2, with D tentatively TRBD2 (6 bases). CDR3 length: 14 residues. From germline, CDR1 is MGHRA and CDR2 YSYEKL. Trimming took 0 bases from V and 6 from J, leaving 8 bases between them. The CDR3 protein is CASSQDGGAGELFF. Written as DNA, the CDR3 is TGCGCCAGCAGCCAAGATGGAGGGGCCGGGGAGCTGTTTTTT.

As DNA, the CDR3 is TGCAGCGGATACAGGGTTCCTAACTATGGCTACACCTTC. It yields the protein CSGYRVPNYGYTF. This chain joins TRBV29-1 and TRBJ1-2; maybe TRBD1 (6 bases). Germline CDR1 SQVTM, CDR2 ANQGSEA. This CDR3 contains 13 residues. Trimming took off 7 bases at V and 0 bases at J, with 12 bases between the two ends.

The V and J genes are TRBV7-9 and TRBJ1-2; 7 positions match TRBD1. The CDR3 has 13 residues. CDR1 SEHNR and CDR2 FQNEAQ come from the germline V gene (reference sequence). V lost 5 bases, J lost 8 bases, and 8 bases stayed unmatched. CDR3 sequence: CASSLAGGGGYTF. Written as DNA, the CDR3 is TGTGCCAGCAGCCTGGCAGGGGGAGGCGGCTACACCTTC.

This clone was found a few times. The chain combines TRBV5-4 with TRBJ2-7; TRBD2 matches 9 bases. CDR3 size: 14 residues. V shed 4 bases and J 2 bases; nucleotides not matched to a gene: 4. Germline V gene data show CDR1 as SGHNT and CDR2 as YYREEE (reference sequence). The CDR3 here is CASSPGTSPYEQYF. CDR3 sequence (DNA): TGTGCCAGCAGCCCAGGGACTAGCCCCTACGAGCAGTACTTC.

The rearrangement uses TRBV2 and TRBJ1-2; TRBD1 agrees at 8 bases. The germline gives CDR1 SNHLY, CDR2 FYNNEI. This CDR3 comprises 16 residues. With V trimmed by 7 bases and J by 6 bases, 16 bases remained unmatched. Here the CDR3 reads CASNSRVKQGGDGYTF. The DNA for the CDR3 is TGTGCCAGCAATTCAAGAGTAAAACAGGGGGGAGATGGCTACACCTTC.

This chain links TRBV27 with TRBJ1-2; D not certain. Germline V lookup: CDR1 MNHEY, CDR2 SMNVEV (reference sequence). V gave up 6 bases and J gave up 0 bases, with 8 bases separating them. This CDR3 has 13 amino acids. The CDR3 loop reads CASRPGTNYGYTF. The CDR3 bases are TGTGCCAGCAGGCCGGGAACTAACTATGGCTACACCTTC.

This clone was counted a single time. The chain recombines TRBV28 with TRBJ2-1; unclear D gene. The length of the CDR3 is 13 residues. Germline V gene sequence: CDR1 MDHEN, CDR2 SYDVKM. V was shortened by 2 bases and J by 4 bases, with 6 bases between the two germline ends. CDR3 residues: CASSLAAYNEQFF. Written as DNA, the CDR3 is TGTGCCAGCAGTTTAGCGGCTTACAATGAGCAGTTCTTC.

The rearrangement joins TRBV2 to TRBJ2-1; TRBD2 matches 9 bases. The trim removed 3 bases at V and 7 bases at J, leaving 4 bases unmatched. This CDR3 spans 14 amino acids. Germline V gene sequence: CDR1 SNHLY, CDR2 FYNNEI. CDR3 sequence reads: CASSDGLAPNEQFF. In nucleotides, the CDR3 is TGTGCCAGCAGTGACGGACTAGCGCCTAATGAGCAGTTCTTC.

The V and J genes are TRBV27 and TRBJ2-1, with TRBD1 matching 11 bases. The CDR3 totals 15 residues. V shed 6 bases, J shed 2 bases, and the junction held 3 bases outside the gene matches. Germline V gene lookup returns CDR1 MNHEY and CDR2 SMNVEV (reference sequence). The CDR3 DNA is TGTGCCAGCAGGCCGGGACAGGGGGCCTACAATGAGCAGTTCTTC. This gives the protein CASRPGQGAYNEQFF.

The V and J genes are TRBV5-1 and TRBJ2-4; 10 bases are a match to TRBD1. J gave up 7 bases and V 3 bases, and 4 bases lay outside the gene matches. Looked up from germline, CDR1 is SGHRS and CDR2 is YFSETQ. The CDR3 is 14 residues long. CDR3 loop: CASSSGQGVNIQYF. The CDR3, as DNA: TGCGCCAGCAGCTCCGGACAGGGGGTTAACATTCAGTACTTC.

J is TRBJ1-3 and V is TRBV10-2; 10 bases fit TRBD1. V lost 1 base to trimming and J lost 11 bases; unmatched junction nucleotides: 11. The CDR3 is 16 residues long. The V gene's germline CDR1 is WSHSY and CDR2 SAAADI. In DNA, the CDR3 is TGCGCCAGCAGTGAGTGGTGGGGGACAGGGGAGGTCCCCATATATTTT. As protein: CASSEWWGTGEVPIYF.

CDR3 sequence reads: CSVLSGGSYEQYF. The DNA for the CDR3 is TGCAGCGTCCTATCCGGGGGATCCTACGAGCAGTACTTC. The genes are TRBV29-1 and TRBJ2-7, with D tentatively TRBD2 (6 bases). V was pared by 6 bases and J by 1 base, with 13 bases between. The CDR3 covers 13 residues. Germline loops: CDR1 SQVTM, CDR2 ANQGSEA.

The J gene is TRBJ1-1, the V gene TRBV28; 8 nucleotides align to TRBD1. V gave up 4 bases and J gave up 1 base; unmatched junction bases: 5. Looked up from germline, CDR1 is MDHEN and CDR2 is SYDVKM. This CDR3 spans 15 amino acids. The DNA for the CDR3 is TGTGCCAGCAGTTCCGCCGGGACAGGGAACACTGAAGCTTTCTTT. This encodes CASSSAGTGNTEAFF.

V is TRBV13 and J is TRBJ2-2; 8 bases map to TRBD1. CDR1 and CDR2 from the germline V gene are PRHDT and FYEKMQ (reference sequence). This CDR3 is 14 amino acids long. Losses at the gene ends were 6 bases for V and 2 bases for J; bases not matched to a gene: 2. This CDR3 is CASRTGVNTGELFF. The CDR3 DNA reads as TGTGCCAGCAGGACAGGGGTCAACACCGGGGAGCTGTTTTTT.

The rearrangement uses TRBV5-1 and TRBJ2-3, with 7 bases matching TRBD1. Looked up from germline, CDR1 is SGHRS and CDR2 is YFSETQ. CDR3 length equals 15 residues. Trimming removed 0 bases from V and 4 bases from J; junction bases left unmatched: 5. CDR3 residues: CASSLGDRVSDTQYF. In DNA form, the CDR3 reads TGCGCCAGCAGCTTGGGAGACAGGGTTTCAGATACGCAGTATTTT.

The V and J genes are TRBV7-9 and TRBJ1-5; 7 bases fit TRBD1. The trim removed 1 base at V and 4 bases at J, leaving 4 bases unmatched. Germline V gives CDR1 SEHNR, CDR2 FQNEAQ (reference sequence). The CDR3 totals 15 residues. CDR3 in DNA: TGTGCCAGCAGCTTAGACACAGGGGTTAATCAGCCCCAGCATTTT. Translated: CASSLDTGVNQPQHF.

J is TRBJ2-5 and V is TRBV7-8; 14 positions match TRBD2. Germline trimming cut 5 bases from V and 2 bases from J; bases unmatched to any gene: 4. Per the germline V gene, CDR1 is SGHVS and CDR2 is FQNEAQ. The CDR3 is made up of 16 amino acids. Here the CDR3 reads CASSPTSGREQETQYF. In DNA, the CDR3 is TGTGCCAGCAGCCCGACTAGCGGGAGGGAACAAGAGACCCAGTACTTC.

CDR3 region: CSVGKGQVYEQYF. CDR3 nucleotides: TGCAGCGTTGGGAAGGGACAGGTATACGAGCAGTACTTC. The chain uses TRBV29-1 and TRBJ2-7; 8 bases match TRBD1. There are 13 residues in the CDR3. Germline V gene lookup returns CDR1 SQVTM and CDR2 ANQGSEA. V dropped 4 bases and J dropped 4; count of bases not matched to a gene: 6.

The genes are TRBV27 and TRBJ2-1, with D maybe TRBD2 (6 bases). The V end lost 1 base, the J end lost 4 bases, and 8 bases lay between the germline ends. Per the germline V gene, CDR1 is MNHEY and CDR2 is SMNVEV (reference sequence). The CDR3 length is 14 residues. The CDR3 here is CASSLLLAYNEQFF. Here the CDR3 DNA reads TGTGCCAGCAGTTTATTGCTAGCGTACAATGAGCAGTTCTTC.

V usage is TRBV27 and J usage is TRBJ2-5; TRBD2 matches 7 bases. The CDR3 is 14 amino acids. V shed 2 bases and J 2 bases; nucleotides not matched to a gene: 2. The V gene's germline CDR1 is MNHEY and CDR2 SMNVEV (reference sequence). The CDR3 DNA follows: TGTGCCAGCAGTTTAGGCGGGGGACAAGAGACCCAGTACTTC. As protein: CASSLGGGQETQYF.

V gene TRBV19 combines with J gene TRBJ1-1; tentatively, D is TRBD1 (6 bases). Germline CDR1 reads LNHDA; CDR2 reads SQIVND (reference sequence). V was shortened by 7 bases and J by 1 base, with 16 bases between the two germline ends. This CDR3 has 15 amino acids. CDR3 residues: CASKQPDRRNTEAFF. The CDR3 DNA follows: TGTGCCAGTAAACAACCCGACAGGAGGAACACTGAAGCTTTCTTT.

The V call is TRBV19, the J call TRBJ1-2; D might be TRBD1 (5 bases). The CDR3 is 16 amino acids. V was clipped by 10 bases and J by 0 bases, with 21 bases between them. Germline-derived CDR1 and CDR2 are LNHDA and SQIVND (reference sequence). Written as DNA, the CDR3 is TGTGCCACCAGTGAATGGGGGGGTCAAGCTAACTATGGCTACACCTTC. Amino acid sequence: CATSEWGGQANYGYTF.

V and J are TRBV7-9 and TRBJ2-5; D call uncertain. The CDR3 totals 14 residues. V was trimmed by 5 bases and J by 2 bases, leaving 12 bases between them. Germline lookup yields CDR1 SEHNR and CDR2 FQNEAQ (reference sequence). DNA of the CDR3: TGTGCCAGCAGCGTCCGGGTTACACAAGAGACCCAGTACTTC. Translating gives CASSVRVTQETQYF.

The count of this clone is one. The CDR3 loop is CASSEGQGNNEQFF. In DNA form, the CDR3 reads TGCGCCAGCAGCGAGGGACAGGGGAATAATGAGCAGTTCTTC. The chain joins TRBV5-1 to TRBJ2-1; TRBD1 aligns across 10 bases. J was trimmed by 7 bases and V by 4 bases; bases with no gene match: 5. From germline, CDR1 is SGHRS and CDR2 YFSETQ. This CDR3 is built from 14 residues. Looking up the rest from reference TRBV5-1 and TRBJ2-1 gives the full variable domain: KAGVTQTPRYLIKTRGQQVTLSCSPISGHRSVSWYQQTPGQGLQFLFEYFSETQRNKGNFPGRFSGRQFSNSRSEMNVSTLELGDSALYLCASSEGQGNNEQFFGPGTRLTVL.

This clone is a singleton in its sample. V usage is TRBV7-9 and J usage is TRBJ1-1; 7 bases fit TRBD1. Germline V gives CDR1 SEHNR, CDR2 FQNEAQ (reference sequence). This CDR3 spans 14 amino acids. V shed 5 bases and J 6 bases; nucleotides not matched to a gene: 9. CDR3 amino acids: CASSQKGGRAEAFF. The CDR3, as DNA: TGTGCCAGCAGCCAGAAAGGGGGCAGGGCTGAAGCTTTCTTT. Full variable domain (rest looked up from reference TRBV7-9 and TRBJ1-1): DTGVSQNPRHKITKRGQNVTFRCDPISEHNRLYWYRQTLGQGPEFLTYFQNEAQLEKSRLLSDRFSAERPKGSFSTLEIQRTEQGDSAMYLCASSQKGGRAEAFFGQGTRLTVV.